This is a list of T cell receptor beta chains from one sample in a study of blood T cell repertoires in COVID-19. The assay was immunoSEQ multiplex PCR, and TCRdb's table has in-frame clones only and misses some. The sample shows tens of thousands of clones, more than 75% of them seen only once. Material for sequencing was peripheral blood. The receptors shown here come from a human donor in a cohort sampled during active COVID-19. CDR3s include the opening cysteine and the closing phenylalanine or tryptophan. The D gene is left open where the match is weak. A clone size is listed for some rows: how often the clone was seen (once, few, many), or a class if it is expanded.

V: TRBV4-3; D: -; J: TRBJ2-1; size: -; DNA: TGCGCCAGCAGCCAAAGGGGGAAGGGAAGCTCCTACAATGAGCAGTTCTTC; CDR3: CASSQRGKGSSYNEQFF
V: TRBV18; D: -; J: TRBJ2-7; size: -; DNA: TGTGCCAGCTCACCACCGGGGGGAGCGAACGAGCAGTACTTC; CDR3: CASSPPGGANEQYF
V: TRBV29-1; D: TRBD1; J: TRBJ1-1; size: -; DNA: TGCAGCGTGGATGACAGGGTCGGTGAAGCTTTCTTT; CDR3: CSVDDRVGEAFF
V: TRBV6-5; D: -; J: TRBJ2-3; size: -; DNA: TGTGCCACGAAACTAGAATACACTAGCACAGATACGCAGTATTTT; CDR3: CATKLEYTSTDTQYF
V: TRBV10-2; D: TRBD1; J: TRBJ1-1; size: once; DNA: TGCGCCAGCAGTGATCCGTGGACAGGTAGGAACACTGAAGCTTTCTTT; CDR3: CASSDPWTGRNTEAFF
V: TRBV5-6; D: TRBD1; J: TRBJ1-2; size: once; DNA: TGTGCCAGCAGCTTGGCTGGACAGGGAACCTATGGCTACACCTTC; CDR3: CASSLAGQGTYGYTF
V: TRBV24-1; D: TRBD1; J: TRBJ1-2; size: -; DNA: TGTGCCACCAGTGATTCACCGGGACAGGGGCGGGATATGATACCTGGCTACACCTTC; CDR3: CATSDSPGQGRDMIPGYTF
V: TRBV4-1; D: TRBD2; J: TRBJ2-7; size: -; DNA: TGCGCCAGCAGCCAAGCACTTGGAGCGGGGCACTACGAGCAGTACTTC; CDR3: CASSQALGAGHYEQYF
V: TRBV4-3; D: -; J: TRBJ2-7; size: -; DNA: TGCGCCAGCAGCCAAGATAAGGACTACTCGAGCTCCTACGAGCAGTACTTC; CDR3: CASSQDKDYSSSYEQYF
V: TRBV5-1; D: -; J: TRBJ1-5; size: -; DNA: TGCGCCAGCAACTTGGGGAGGGGCAATCAGCCCCAGCATTTT; CDR3: CASNLGRGNQPQHF
V: TRBV10-3; D: -; J: TRBJ2-3; size: once; DNA: TGTGCCATCAGTGAGGGGGTGGGAGCCACAGATACGCAGTATTTT; CDR3: CAISEGVGATDTQYF
V: TRBV7-2; D: -; J: TRBJ1-4; size: -; DNA: TGTGCCAGCAGCTTAAGGAGAACAACTAATGAAAAACTGTTTTTT; CDR3: CASSLRRTTNEKLFF
V: TRBV12-3/TRBV12-4; D: -; J: TRBJ1-3; size: few; DNA: TGTGCCAGCAGTTCCCTCTCGGGGAACACCATATATTTT; CDR3: CASSSLSGNTIYF
V: TRBV6-6; D: TRBD1; J: TRBJ1-3; size: -; DNA: TGTGCCAGCAGTCTCGACAGGGGCGGAAACACCATATATTTT; CDR3: CASSLDRGGNTIYF